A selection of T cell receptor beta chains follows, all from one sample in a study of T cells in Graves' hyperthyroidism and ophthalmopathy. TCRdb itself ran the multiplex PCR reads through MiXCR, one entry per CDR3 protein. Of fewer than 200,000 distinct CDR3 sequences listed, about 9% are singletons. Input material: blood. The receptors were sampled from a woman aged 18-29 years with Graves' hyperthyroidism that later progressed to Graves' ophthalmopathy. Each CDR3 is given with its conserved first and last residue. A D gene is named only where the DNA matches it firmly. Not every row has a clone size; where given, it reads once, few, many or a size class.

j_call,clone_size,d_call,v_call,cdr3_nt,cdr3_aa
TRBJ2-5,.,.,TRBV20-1,TGCAGTGCTAGAGGTCGGGGCGCGGGGTGGCTGGAGACCCAGTACTTC,CSARGRGAGWLETQYF
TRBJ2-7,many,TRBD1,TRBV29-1,TGCAGCGTTGCGAGACAGGGTAATGGCGAGCAGTACTTC,CSVARQGNGEQYF
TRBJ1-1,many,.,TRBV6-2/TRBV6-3,TGTGCCAGCAGTAAACTGGGGCTCACAGGGATCACTGAAGCTTTCTTT,CASSKLGLTGITEAFF
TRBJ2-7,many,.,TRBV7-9,TGTGCCAGCAGCCCCAGGGGAGGGGGCGAGCAGTACTTC,CASSPRGGGEQYF
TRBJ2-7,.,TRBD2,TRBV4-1,TGCGCCAGCAGCGCAGGACTAGCGGGCGACTCCTACGAGCAGTACTTC,CASSAGLAGDSYEQYF
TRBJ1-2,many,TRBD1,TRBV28,TGTGCCAGCAGGACAGGGGAAGGAGGCTACACCTTC,CASRTGEGGYTF
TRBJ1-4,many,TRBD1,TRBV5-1,TGCGCCAGCAGCACCGGACAGGCAACTAATGAAAAACTGTTTTTT,CASSTGQATNEKLFF
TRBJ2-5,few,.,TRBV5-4,TGTGCCAGCAGCTCCCCTGGGGGGGCCCGAGAGACCCAGTACTTC,CASSSPGGARETQYF
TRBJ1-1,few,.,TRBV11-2,TGTGCCAGCAGCTTAGGTCACTTGGTAAGGACTGAAGCTTTCTTT,CASSLGHLVRTEAFF
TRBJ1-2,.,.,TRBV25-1,TGTGCCAGCAGTGAATCGGGAAGGACGGGAAACTATGGCTACACCTTC,CASSESGRTGNYGYTF
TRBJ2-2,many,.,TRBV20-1,TGCAGTGCTAGAGACGGCCTATCGGACACCGGGGAGCTGTTTTTT,CSARDGLSDTGELFF
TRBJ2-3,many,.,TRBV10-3,TGTGCCATCAGTGGGCCAAAGGGGCCTCACCTCCCCCGCACAGATACGCAGTATTTT,CAISGPKGPHLPRTDTQYF
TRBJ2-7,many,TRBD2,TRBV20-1,TGCAGTGCTAGCTTTCCTAGCGGGGTTTACGAGCAGTACTTC,CSASFPSGVYEQYF
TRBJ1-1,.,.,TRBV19,TGTGCCAGTAGCCAAGGACAGAGGAACACTGAAGCTTTCTTT,CASSQGQRNTEAFF
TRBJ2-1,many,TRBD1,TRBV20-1,TGCAGTGCTACCCCCGGGACAGGGGCCCCGAGCTCCTACAATGAGCAGTTCTTC,CSATPGTGAPSSYNEQFF
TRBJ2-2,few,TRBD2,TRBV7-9,TGTGCCAGCAGCGCGCCGGGACTAGCCCTTACCCTAACCGGGGAGCTGTTTTTT,CASSAPGLALTLTGELFF
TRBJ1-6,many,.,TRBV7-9,TGTGCCAGCAGCGGGGCGTATTCACCCCTCCACTTT,CASSGAYSPLHF
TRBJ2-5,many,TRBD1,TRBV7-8,TGTGCCAGCAGCTTAGCAGGGACAGGGGATAGCGAGACCCAGTACTTC,CASSLAGTGDSETQYF
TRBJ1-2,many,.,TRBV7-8,TGTGCCAGCAGCTTAGCTACAGGGAGTTTCTATGGCTACACCTTC,CASSLATGSFYGYTF
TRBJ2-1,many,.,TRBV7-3,TGTGCCAGCAGCCGGGGCGGTGAGCAGTTCTTC,CASSRGGEQFF
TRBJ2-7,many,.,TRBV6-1,TGTGCCAGCATTGGGGCCTCCTACGAGCAGTACTTC,CASIGASYEQYF
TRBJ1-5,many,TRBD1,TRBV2,TGTGCCAGCAGTATGACAGGGGACTATAGCAATCAGCCCCAGCATTTT,CASSMTGDYSNQPQHF
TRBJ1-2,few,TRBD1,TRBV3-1,TGTGCCAGCAGCCACCGGGACAGGGGGCGCCTGGGGGGCTACACCTTC,CASSHRDRGRLGGYTF
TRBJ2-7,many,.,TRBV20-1,TGCAGTGCTAGATTGGGTCCGGAAGACGAGCAGTACTTC,CSARLGPEDEQYF
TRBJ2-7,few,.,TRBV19,TGTGCCAGTAGTATTGCTGCAGGGTCTTCCTACGAGCAGTACTTC,CASSIAAGSSYEQYF
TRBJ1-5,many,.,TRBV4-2,TGTGCCAGCAGCCAAGCAGACAGGCTCAGCAATCAGCCCCAGCATTTT,CASSQADRLSNQPQHF
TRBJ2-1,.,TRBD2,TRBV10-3,TGTGCCATCAGTTCTCCGCTGGCGGGAGGGACCCCTCACAATGAGCAGTTCTTC,CAISSPLAGGTPHNEQFF
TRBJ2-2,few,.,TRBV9,TGTGCCAGCAGCGTAGCTACGGGTGGCAGGGGAGGCACCGGGGAGCTGTTTTTT,CASSVATGGRGGTGELFF
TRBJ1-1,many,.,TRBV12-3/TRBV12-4,TGTGCCAGCAGTTTTTCATGGACTGAAGCTTTCTTT,CASSFSWTEAFF
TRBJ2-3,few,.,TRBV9,TGTGCCAGCAGCGTAGCCACATGGGCAGATACGCAGTATTTT,CASSVATWADTQYF
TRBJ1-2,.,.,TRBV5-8,TGTGCCAGCAGCGCGGGCGGGGCTAACTATGGCTACACCTTC,CASSAGGANYGYTF
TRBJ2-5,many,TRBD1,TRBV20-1,TGCAGTGCCTCCCGGACAGGGGGTGAGACCCAGTACTTC,CSASRTGGETQYF
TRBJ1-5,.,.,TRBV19,TGTGCCAGTAGTATAAACTGGTATCAGCCCCAGCATTTT,CASSINWYQPQHF
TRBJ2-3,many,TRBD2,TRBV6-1,TGTGCCAGCAGTGTTCAGTTTTTCCCTAGCGGGAGGGTTAGAAATACGCAGTATTTT,CASSVQFFPSGRVRNTQYF
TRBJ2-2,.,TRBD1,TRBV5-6,TGTGCCAGCACCAACTTTAAGCCTGGGACAGGGGGCATCGCGAACACCGGGGAGCTGTTTTTT,CASTNFKPGTGGIANTGELFF
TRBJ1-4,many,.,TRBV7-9,TGTGCCAGCAGCTTAGAACGGCGGAAAAATGAAAAACTGTTTTTT,CASSLERRKNEKLFF
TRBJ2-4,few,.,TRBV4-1,TGCGCCAGCAGCCAAGAGGGGCGGATTCTAGCCAAAAACATTCAGTACTTC,CASSQEGRILAKNIQYF
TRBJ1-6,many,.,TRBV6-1,TGTGCCAGCAGCCAGTTATATTCACCCCTCCACTTT,CASSQLYSPLHF
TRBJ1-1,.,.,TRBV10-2,TGCGCCAGCAGTGAGATTGAAGGCAGGGGAAAAACTGAAGCTTTCTTT,CASSEIEGRGKTEAFF
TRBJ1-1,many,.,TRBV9,TGTGCCAGCAGCGTAGTCGTAACGGGCACTGAAGCTTTCTTT,CASSVVVTGTEAFF
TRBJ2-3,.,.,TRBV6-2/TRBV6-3,TGTGCCAGCAGGCGTCGATGGGTGCAAGATACGCAGTATTTT,CASRRRWVQDTQYF
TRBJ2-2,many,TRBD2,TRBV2,TGTGCCAGCAGTACTAGCGGGAGTCTCACCGGGGAGCTGTTTTTT,CASSTSGSLTGELFF
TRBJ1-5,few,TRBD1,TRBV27,TGTGCCAGCAAACCTGGGACAGGGGTGAGCAATCAGCCCCAGCATTTT,CASKPGTGVSNQPQHF
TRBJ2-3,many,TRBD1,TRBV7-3,TGTGCCAGCAGCCCCACGGGACAGGAGAGCACAGATACGCAGTATTTT,CASSPTGQESTDTQYF
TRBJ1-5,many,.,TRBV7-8,TGTGCCAGCAGCCATAGCCCCAATCAGCCCCAGCATTTT,CASSHSPNQPQHF
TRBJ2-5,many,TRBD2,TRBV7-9,TGTGCCAGCAGACGACTAGCGGGAGGGCGGGAGACCCAGTACTTC,CASRRLAGGRETQYF
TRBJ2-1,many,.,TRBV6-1,TGTGCCAGCAGTGAAAGGGGTCTGTACAATGAGCAGTTCTTC,CASSERGLYNEQFF
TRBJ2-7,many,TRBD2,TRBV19,TGTGCCAGTAGCGGGACTAGCGGGTACGAGCAGTACTTC,CASSGTSGYEQYF
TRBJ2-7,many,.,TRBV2,TGTGCCAGCAGCCAAGCCCAGGGACACCCTTTCTCCTACGAGCAGTACTTC,CASSQAQGHPFSYEQYF
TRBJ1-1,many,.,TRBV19,TGTGCCAGTAGTCTCGGGGGCTACCCGTACACTGAAGCTTTCTTT,CASSLGGYPYTEAFF
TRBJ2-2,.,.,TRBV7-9,TGTGCCAGCAGCTTAAAAGGGGTGGTAGCGCACACCGGGGAGCTGTTTTTT,CASSLKGVVAHTGELFF
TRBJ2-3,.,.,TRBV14,TGTGCCAGCAGCCAGCTGTCTAGGAGGTTCACAGATACGCAGTATTTT,CASSQLSRRFTDTQYF
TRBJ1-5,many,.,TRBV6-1,TGTGCCAGCAGAGCAGCAGGGGGCAATCAGCCCCAGCATTTT,CASRAAGGNQPQHF
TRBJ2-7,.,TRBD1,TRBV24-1,TGTGCCACCAGTGACCATTCCCGGGACAGCTCCTACGAGCAGTACTTC,CATSDHSRDSSYEQYF
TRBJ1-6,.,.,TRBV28,TGTGCCAGCAGTTTTTTCCACGGGAATTCACCCCTCCACTTT,CASSFFHGNSPLHF
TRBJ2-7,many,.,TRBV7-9,TGTGCCAGCAGCTCAACCCTGACAGACTTATCCTACGAGCAGTACTTC,CASSSTLTDLSYEQYF
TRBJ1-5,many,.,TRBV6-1,TGTGCCAGGGTTTGTCAGCGCAATCAGCCCCAGCATTTT,CARVCQRNQPQHF